This T cell receptor (beta chain) was captured in a study of identical twins. Of note for this clonotype: The antigen remains undetermined.

The germline V and J ends were trimmed by 3 bases and 0 bases, with 18 bases remaining between them. The germline gives CDR1 SEHNR, CDR2 FQNEAQ (reference sequence). CDR3 length: 17 residues. Overall study results and limits: Abundant beta clonotypes from cord blood had fewer insertions, unlike memory repertoires, which showed none.

MiXCR, applied by TCRdb to the 5' RACE reads, yields one record per CDR3 protein. The sample has about 790,000 distinct CDR3 sequences, about 18% seen once; the top ten hold around 13%. These records were also assigned to another study, of T cells expressing NK-cell markers. That study reports: Each TCR beta repertoire originated in sorted T cells that were CD3+CD56+NKG2C+, CD3+CD56+NKG2C- or CD3+CD56-NKG2C+. Seven of the eight sequenced donors were HCMV-seropositive; one was seronegative. CD8+ T cells in a handful of donors included dominant NKG2C+ clonotypes at about 1.0-8%.

The sample taken for sequencing was PBMCs. The receptor comes from a young woman in good health. The rearrangement links TRBV7-9 to TRBJ2-7, with D uncertain. The CDR3 coding sequence is TGTGCCAGCAGCTTTCGGATCGGGCGTACCAGCTCCTACGAGCAGTACTTC. It codes for CASSFRIGRTSSYEQYF.